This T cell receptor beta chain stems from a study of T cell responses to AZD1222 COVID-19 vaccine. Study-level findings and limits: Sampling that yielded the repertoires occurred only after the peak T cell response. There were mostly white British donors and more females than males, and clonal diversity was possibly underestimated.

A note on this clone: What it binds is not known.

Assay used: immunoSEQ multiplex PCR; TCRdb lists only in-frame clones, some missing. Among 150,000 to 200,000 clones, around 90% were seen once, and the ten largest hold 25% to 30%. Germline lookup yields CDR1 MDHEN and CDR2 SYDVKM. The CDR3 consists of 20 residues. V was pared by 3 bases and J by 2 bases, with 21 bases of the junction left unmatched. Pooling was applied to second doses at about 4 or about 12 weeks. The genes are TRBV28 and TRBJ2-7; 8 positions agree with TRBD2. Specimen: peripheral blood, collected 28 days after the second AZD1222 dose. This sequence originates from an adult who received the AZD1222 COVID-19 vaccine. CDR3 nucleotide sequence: TGTGCCAGCAGTTTCGAGGCCCGAGGGCGGGGGGCCATTCACCCCTACGAGCAGTACTTC. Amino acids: CASSFEARGRGAIHPYEQYF.